Listed below are T cell receptor beta chains from one sample, sequenced in a study of T-cell memory formation after mild COVID-19. TCRdb ran MiXCR on the 5' RACE reads and lists one entry per CDR3 protein. The sample lists roughly 150,000 distinct CDR3 sequences, about 15% occurring once. The sample taken for sequencing was PBMCs or a T cell subset sorted from them (not recorded which). These receptors were collected from an adult woman who had mild COVID-19 (a few samples of this study predate the infection). Cell type and time point are not known. Each CDR3 is given with its conserved first and last residue. The D gene is left open where the match is weak. A clone size is listed for some rows: how often the clone was seen (once, few, many), or a class if it is expanded.

few	TRBV6-5	TRBJ2-5	TRBD1	TGTGCCAGCAGTCCAAATCCCGCCCTCGGGACAGGGGGTTTCTGGGAGACCCAGTACTTC	CASSPNPALGTGGFWETQYF
NA	TRBV20-1	TRBJ1-2	TRBD1	TGCAGTGCTAGCCATAGACAGGGGGGGGTGACTAACTATGGCTACACCTTC	CSASHRQGGVTNYGYTF
few	TRBV4-1	TRBJ2-3	TRBD2	TGCGCCAGCAGCCGGAAACTAGCGGGGGCGATGCAGGATACGCAGTATTTT	CASSRKLAGAMQDTQYF
few	TRBV3-1	TRBJ2-5	NA	TGTGCCAGCAGCCAAGATGGACAGTCGCGTGTTAGGGAGACCCAGTACTTC	CASSQDGQSRVRETQYF
NA	TRBV6-5	TRBJ2-7	NA	TGTGCCAGCAGTTACTCGGGATGGGGGGCCTACGAGCAGTACTTC	CASSYSGWGAYEQYF
NA	TRBV13	TRBJ2-7	TRBD2	TGTGCCAGCAGCATCGGGACTAGCGGGGGGGCGGAAGAGCAGTACTTC	CASSIGTSGGAEEQYF
few	TRBV7-9	TRBJ2-7	TRBD1	TGTGCCAGCAGCTCCACCGGGACAGGGGTTAACTACGAGCAGTACTTC	CASSSTGTGVNYEQYF
few	TRBV9	TRBJ2-1	TRBD2	TGTGCCAGCAGCGACCAAGGGACCTCCATTAGCGGGCGGACCTACAATGAGCAGTTCTTC	CASSDQGTSISGRTYNEQFF
NA	TRBV12-3/TRBV12-4	TRBJ1-2	NA	TGTGCCAGCAGTTTATCGGGGAGTGATGGCTACACCTTC	CASSLSGSDGYTF
NA	TRBV15	TRBJ1-4	NA	TGTGCCACCAGCAGAGATGTTTCGTCGCCATATGAAAAACTGTTTTTT	CATSRDVSSPYEKLFF
NA	TRBV29-1	TRBJ2-5	TRBD1	TGCAGCGTTGAAGATCAGGGACAGGTGGAGACCCAGTACTTC	CSVEDQGQVETQYF